This is a list of T cell receptor beta chains from one sample in a study of cytomegalovirus exposure and HLA in healthy donors. Sequencing used immunoSEQ multiplex PCR; TCRdb keeps in-frame clones, though not all of them. Seen here are roughly 250,000 clones, roughly 89% observed once, and the top ten hold under 0.4%. Sequenced: PBMCs. These receptors originate from a woman between 18 and 30 years old in good health and CMV-seronegative. Each CDR3 is given with its conserved first and last residue. The order of the fields is D gene, clone size, V gene, J gene, CDR3 DNA, CDR3 protein. A D gene is named only where the DNA matches it firmly. Clone size is stated in some rows and not others, as once, few, many or a class when expanded.

d_gene: -
abundance: -
v_gene: TRBV28
j_gene: TRBJ2-5
CDR3nt: TGTGCCAGCAGTTTAGTTTTGAGGACCCAGTACTTC
CDR3aa: CASSLVLRTQYF

d_gene: -
abundance: -
v_gene: TRBV9
j_gene: TRBJ1-3
CDR3nt: TGTGCCAGCAGCGTAGTAGGAGTCGCAGGAAACACCATATATTTT
CDR3aa: CASSVVGVAGNTIYF

d_gene: -
abundance: -
v_gene: TRBV7-2
j_gene: TRBJ2-3
CDR3nt: TGTGCCAGCAGCGGACACTTACCCGGGACACTTAACACAGATACGCAGTATTTT
CDR3aa: CASSGHLPGTLNTDTQYF

d_gene: -
abundance: -
v_gene: TRBV27
j_gene: TRBJ1-1
CDR3nt: TGTGCCAGCAGTTTGAGGCAGCTGTCGAACACTGAAGCTTTCTTT
CDR3aa: CASSLRQLSNTEAFF

d_gene: -
abundance: -
v_gene: TRBV6-1
j_gene: TRBJ1-4
CDR3nt: TGTGCCAGCAGTGAATACGTGTCTGGAGGAGAAAAACTGTTTTTT
CDR3aa: CASSEYVSGGEKLFF

d_gene: TRBD1
abundance: -
v_gene: TRBV6-5
j_gene: TRBJ2-1
CDR3nt: TGTGCCAGCAGTTACTACAGGGGGGTGGCCAATGAGCAGTTCTTC
CDR3aa: CASSYYRGVANEQFF

d_gene: TRBD1
abundance: few
v_gene: TRBV28
j_gene: TRBJ1-2
CDR3nt: TGTGCCAGCAGTTGGGGACAGGGGGCGCTGGGCTACACCTTC
CDR3aa: CASSWGQGALGYTF

d_gene: -
abundance: -
v_gene: TRBV28
j_gene: TRBJ1-5
CDR3nt: TGTGCCAGCAGTTTGGCACATTCCTCGGACAGTGGATATCAGCCCCAGCATTTT
CDR3aa: CASSLAHSSDSGYQPQHF

d_gene: TRBD1
abundance: -
v_gene: TRBV7-9
j_gene: TRBJ1-1
CDR3nt: TGTGCCAGCAGCTTAGGACAGGGTGGGAACACTGAAGCTTTCTTT
CDR3aa: CASSLGQGGNTEAFF

d_gene: -
abundance: -
v_gene: TRBV5-1
j_gene: TRBJ1-1
CDR3nt: TGCGCCAGCAACTGGACTCTAAAGGTAAACACTGAAGCTTTCTTT
CDR3aa: CASNWTLKVNTEAFF

d_gene: -
abundance: -
v_gene: TRBV5-5
j_gene: TRBJ2-1
CDR3nt: TGTGCCAGCAGCTTGGCCCTCGGGAATGAGCAGTTCTTC
CDR3aa: CASSLALGNEQFF

d_gene: TRBD1
abundance: -
v_gene: TRBV30
j_gene: TRBJ2-7
CDR3nt: TGTGCCTGGAGTATTCGGACAGGGCTCGAGCAGTACTTC
CDR3aa: CAWSIRTGLEQYF

d_gene: TRBD1
abundance: -
v_gene: TRBV6-1
j_gene: TRBJ2-7
CDR3nt: TGTGCCAGCAGAGAGCCGGGACAGGGAACCTACGAGCAGTACTTC
CDR3aa: CASREPGQGTYEQYF

d_gene: -
abundance: -
v_gene: TRBV27
j_gene: TRBJ2-1
CDR3nt: TGTGCCAGCAGTTTGTATACAGGCCTGGGAAATGAGCAGTTCTTC
CDR3aa: CASSLYTGLGNEQFF

d_gene: TRBD1
abundance: -
v_gene: TRBV5-8
j_gene: TRBJ1-4
CDR3nt: TGTGCCAGCAGCTTCCCGACAGGGTGGGACGGCGGAGAAAAACTGTTTTTT
CDR3aa: CASSFPTGWDGGEKLFF

d_gene: -
abundance: -
v_gene: TRBV5-4
j_gene: TRBJ1-1
CDR3nt: TGTGCCAGCAGCTTGGGGGAGGGCCCCTCTCCAGGGAACACTGAAGCTTTCTTT
CDR3aa: CASSLGEGPSPGNTEAFF

d_gene: -
abundance: -
v_gene: TRBV4-1
j_gene: TRBJ2-5
CDR3nt: TGCGCCAGCAGCCTAAGAGGGTGGGAAGAGACCCAGTACTTC
CDR3aa: CASSLRGWEETQYF

d_gene: -
abundance: -
v_gene: TRBV5-6
j_gene: TRBJ1-2
CDR3nt: TGTGCCAGCAGCTTAACCCCCTCCCAGGACTATGGCTACACCTTC
CDR3aa: CASSLTPSQDYGYTF

d_gene: -
abundance: -
v_gene: TRBV7-9
j_gene: TRBJ2-2
CDR3nt: TGTGCCAGCAGCTTAGCTGGGGGCTTCCCCGGGGAGCTGTTTTTT
CDR3aa: CASSLAGGFPGELFF

d_gene: -
abundance: -
v_gene: TRBV11-2
j_gene: TRBJ2-3
CDR3nt: TGTGCCAGCAGCTTAGTCGGCGGACTACTCACAGATACGCAGTATTTT
CDR3aa: CASSLVGGLLTDTQYF

d_gene: -
abundance: -
v_gene: TRBV5-4
j_gene: TRBJ2-1
CDR3nt: TGTGCCAGCACCATGGGGCCGAACAATGAGCAGTTCTTC
CDR3aa: CASTMGPNNEQFF

d_gene: -
abundance: -
v_gene: TRBV6-1
j_gene: TRBJ2-5
CDR3nt: TGTGCCAGCAGTGAAGCTTGGGTACTAGCAGGGGAGACCCAGTACTTC
CDR3aa: CASSEAWVLAGETQYF

d_gene: TRBD1
abundance: -
v_gene: TRBV28
j_gene: TRBJ2-1
CDR3nt: TGTGCCACCCGCCCGATCGGGACAGGGGACGCCAATGAGCAGTTCTTC
CDR3aa: CATRPIGTGDANEQFF

d_gene: TRBD1
abundance: -
v_gene: TRBV5-1
j_gene: TRBJ1-5
CDR3nt: TGCGCCAGCAGCCCGACAGGGAACAATCAGCCCCAGCATTTT
CDR3aa: CASSPTGNNQPQHF

d_gene: -
abundance: -
v_gene: TRBV6-5
j_gene: TRBJ2-2
CDR3nt: TGTGCCATCAGGGCTGACACCGGGGAGCTGTTTTTT
CDR3aa: CAIRADTGELFF